This TCR beta chain came from a study of a mutant IDH1 vaccine in newly diagnosed glioma. Background on the study: Radiotherapy, temozolomide, or both had been given previously, and both were given to most.

Note on this clone: The antigen remains unidentified.

This CDR3 is built from 14 residues. Germline V gives CDR1 SNHLY, CDR2 FYNNEI. V gave up 1 base and J gave up 7 bases, with 13 bases separating them. Whole-study results and caveats: The authors found pseudoprogression apparently unrelated to changes in top peripheral T cell clonotypes.

As for time point: baseline, week 1 (first vaccination visit). The sample's treatment: pre-vaccination baseline after standard-of-care therapy. Donors had new WHO grade 3 or 4 IDH1-mutant, ATRX-lost astrocytomas. Generated by immunoSEQ multiplex PCR, the TCRdb table keeps only in-frame clones and is missing some. The sample includes about 33,000 clones, approximately 90% of them seen just once. This sample comprised PBMCs, obtained from a glioma patient treated with radiotherapy, temozolomide or both. The rearrangement uses TRBV2 and TRBJ1-2; no clear D gene. This TCR was recovered from a woman aged 40-49 years with glioma. The CDR3 DNA follows: TGTGCCAGCAGTGAAGTCCGACACATCGGTGGCTACACCTTC. It specifies CASSEVRHIGGYTF.